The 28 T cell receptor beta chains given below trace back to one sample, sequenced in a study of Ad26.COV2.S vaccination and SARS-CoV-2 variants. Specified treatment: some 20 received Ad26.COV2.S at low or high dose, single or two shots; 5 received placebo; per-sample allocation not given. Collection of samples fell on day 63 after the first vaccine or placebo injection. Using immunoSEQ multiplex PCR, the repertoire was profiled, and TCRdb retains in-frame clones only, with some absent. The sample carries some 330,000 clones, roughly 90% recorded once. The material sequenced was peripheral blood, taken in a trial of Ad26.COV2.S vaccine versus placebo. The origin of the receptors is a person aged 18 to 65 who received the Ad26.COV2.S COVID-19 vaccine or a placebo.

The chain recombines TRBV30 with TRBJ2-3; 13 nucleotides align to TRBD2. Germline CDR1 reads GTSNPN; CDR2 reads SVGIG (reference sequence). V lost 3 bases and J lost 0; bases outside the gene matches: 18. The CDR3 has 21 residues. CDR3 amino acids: CAWSDIPGLAGRGTSTDTQYF. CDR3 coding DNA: TGTGCCTGGAGCGACATTCCGGGACTAGCGGGACGAGGCACTAGCACAGATACGCAGTATTTT.

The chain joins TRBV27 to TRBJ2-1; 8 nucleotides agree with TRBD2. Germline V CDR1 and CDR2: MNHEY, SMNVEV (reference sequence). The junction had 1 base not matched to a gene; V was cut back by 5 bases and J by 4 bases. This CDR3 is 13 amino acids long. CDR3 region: CASSERGYNEQFF. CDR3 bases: TGTGCCAGCAGTGAGCGGGGGTACAATGAGCAGTTCTTC.

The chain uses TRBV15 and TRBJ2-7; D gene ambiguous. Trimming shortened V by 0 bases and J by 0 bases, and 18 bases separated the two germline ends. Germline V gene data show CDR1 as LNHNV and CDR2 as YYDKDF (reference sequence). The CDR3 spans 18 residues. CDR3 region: CATSRDPLWTESSYEQYF. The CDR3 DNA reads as TGTGCCACCAGCAGAGATCCCCTCTGGACGGAAAGCTCCTACGAGCAGTACTTC.

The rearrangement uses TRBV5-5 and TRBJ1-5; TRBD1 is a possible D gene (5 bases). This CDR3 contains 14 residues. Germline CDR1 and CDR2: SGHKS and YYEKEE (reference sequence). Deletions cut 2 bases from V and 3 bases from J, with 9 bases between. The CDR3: CASSFYRTNQPQHF. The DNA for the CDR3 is TGTGCCAGCAGCTTTTACAGGACCAATCAGCCCCAGCATTTT.

The CDR3 nucleotides read TGCGCCAGCAGCATAACCGGGACGGAGGGGGAAAAACTGTTTTTT. The encoded protein is CASSITGTEGEKLFF. The chain is built from TRBV4-1 and TRBJ1-4; tentatively, D is TRBD1 (5 bases). This CDR3 spans 15 amino acids. The germline CDR1 and CDR2 sequences are MGHRA and YSYEKL. Trimming took off 5 bases at V and 8 bases at J, with 18 bases between the two ends.

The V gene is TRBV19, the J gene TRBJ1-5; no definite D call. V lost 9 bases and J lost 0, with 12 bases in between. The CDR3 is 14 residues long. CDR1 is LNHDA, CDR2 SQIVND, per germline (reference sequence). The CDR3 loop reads CASSYTYSNQPQHF. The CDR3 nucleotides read TGTGCCAGCTCTTACACTTATAGCAATCAGCCCCAGCATTTT.

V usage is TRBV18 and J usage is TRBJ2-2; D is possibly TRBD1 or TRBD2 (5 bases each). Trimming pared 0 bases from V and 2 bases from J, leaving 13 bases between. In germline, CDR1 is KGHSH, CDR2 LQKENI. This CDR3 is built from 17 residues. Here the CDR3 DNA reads TGTGCCAGCTCACCACCGAGTCCAGGGACCAACACCGGGGAGCTGTTTTTT. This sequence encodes CASSPPSPGTNTGELFF. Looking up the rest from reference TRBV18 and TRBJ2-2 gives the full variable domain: NAGVMQNPRHLVRRRGQEARLRCSPMKGHSHVYWYRQLPEEGLKFMVYLQKENIIDESGMPKERFSAEFPKEGPSILRIQQVVRGDSAAYFCASSPPSPGTNTGELFFGEGSRLTVL.

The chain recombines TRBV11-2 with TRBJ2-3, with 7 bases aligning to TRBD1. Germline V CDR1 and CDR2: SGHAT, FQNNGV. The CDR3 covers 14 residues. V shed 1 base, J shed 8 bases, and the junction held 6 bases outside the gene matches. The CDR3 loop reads CASSLAGAGGTQYF. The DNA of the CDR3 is TGTGCCAGCAGCTTAGCTGGGGCAGGGGGTACGCAGTATTTT. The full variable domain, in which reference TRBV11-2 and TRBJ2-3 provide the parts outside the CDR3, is EAGVAQSPRYKIIEKRQSVAFWCNPISGHATLYWYQQILGQGPKLLIQFQNNGVVDDSQLPKDRFSAERLKGVDSTLKIQPAKLEDSAVYLCASSLAGAGGTQYFGPGTRLTVL.

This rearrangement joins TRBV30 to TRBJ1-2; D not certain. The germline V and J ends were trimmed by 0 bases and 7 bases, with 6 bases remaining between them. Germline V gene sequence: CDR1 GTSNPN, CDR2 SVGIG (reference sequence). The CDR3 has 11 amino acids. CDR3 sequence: CAWSVDIGYTF. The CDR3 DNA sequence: TGTGCCTGGAGTGTTGACATTGGCTACACCTTC.

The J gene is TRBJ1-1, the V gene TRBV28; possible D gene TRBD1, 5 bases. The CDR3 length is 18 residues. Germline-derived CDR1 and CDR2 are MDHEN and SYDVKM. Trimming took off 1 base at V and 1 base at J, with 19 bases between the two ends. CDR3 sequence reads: CASSLLLGTAGPNTEAFF. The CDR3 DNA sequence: TGTGCCAGCAGTTTATTATTAGGGACGGCTGGGCCGAACACTGAAGCTTTCTTT. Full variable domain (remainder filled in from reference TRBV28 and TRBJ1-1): DVKVTQSSRYLVKRTGEKVFLECVQDMDHENMFWYRQDPGLGLRLIYFSYDVKMKEKGDIPEGYSVSREKKERFSLILESASTNQTSMYLCASSLLLGTAGPNTEAFFGQGTRLTVV.

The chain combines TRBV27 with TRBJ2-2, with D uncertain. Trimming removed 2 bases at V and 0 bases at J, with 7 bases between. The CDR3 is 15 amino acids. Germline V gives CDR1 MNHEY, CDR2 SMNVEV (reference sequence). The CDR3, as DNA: TGTGCCAGCAGTTTACTACCCCCGAACACCGGGGAGCTGTTTTTT. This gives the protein CASSLLPPNTGELFF.

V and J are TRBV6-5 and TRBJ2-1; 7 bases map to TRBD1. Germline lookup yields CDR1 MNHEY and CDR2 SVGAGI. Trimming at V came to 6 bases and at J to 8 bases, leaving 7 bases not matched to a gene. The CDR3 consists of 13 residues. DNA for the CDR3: TGTGCCAGCAGCCGCACAGGGGTGGATGAGCAGTTCTTC. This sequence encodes CASSRTGVDEQFF.

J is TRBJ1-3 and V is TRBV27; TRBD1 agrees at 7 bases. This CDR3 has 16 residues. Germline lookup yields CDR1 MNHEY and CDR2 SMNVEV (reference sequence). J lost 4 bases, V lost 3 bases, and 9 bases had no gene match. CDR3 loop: CASSLQGGAFGNTIYF. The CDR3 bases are TGTGCCAGCAGTTTGCAAGGGGGCGCATTCGGAAACACCATATATTTT.

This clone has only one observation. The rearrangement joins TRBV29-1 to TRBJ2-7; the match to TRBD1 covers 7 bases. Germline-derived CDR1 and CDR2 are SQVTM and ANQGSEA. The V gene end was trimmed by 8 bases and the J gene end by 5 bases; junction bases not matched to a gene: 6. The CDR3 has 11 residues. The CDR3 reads CSIYTGDEQYV. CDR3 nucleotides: TGCAGCATTTATACAGGGGACGAGCAGTACGTC.

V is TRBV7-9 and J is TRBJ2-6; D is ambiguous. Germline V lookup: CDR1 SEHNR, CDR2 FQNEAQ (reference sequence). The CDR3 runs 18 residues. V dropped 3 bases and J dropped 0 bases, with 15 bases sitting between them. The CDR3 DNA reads TGTGCCAGCAGCTTTGTCAGTCACGCCACCTCTGGGGCCAACGTCCTGACTTTC. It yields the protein CASSFVSHATSGANVLTF.

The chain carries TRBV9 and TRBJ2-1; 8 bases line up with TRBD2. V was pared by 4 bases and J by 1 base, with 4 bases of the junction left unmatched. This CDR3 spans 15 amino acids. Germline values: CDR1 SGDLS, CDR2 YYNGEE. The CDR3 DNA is TGTGCCAGCAGCATAAGCGGGAGTTCCTACAATGAGCAGTTCTTC. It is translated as CASSISGSSYNEQFF. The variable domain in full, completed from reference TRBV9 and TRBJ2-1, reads DSGVTQTPKHLITATGQRVTLRCSPRSGDLSVYWYQQSLDQGLQFLIQYYNGEERAKGNILERFSAQQFPDLHSELNLSSLELGDSALYFCASSISGSSYNEQFFGPGTRLTVL.

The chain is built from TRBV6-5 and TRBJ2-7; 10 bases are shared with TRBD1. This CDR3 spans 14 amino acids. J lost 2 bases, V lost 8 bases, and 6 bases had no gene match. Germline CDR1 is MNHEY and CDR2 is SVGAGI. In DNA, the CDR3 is TGTGCCAGCTTTGGGGACAGGGGCACCTACGAGCAGTACTTC. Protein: CASFGDRGTYEQYF.

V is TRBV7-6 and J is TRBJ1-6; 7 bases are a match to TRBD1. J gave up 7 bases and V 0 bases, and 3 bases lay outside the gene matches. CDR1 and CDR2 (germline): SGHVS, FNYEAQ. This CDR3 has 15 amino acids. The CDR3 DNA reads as TGTGCCAGCAGCTTAGCGGGACAGCTAAATTCACCCCTCCACTTT. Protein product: CASSLAGQLNSPLHF. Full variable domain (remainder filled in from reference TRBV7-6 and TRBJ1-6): GAGVSQSPRYKVTKRGQDVALRCDPISGHVSLYWYRQALGQGPEFLTYFNYEAQQDKSGLPNDRFSAERPEGSISTLTIQRTEQRDSAMYRCASSLAGQLNSPLHFGNGTRLTVT.

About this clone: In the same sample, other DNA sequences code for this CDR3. This chain's CDR3 is CASSLGQGGNEQFF. The CDR3 DNA reads as TGCGCCAGCAGCTTGGGACAGGGGGGTAATGAGCAGTTCTTC. The J gene is TRBJ2-1, the V gene TRBV5-1; TRBD1 aligns across 9 bases. CDR3 length equals 14 residues. Unmatched junction bases numbered 2, after V lost 0 bases and J lost 7 bases. Germline-derived CDR1 and CDR2 are SGHRS and YFSETQ.

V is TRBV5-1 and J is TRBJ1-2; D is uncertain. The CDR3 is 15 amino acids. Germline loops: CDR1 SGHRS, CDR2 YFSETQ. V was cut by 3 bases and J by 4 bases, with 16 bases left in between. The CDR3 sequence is CASSSLAGGLYGYTF. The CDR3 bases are TGCGCCAGCAGCTCTCTTGCCGGAGGACTCTATGGCTACACCTTC.

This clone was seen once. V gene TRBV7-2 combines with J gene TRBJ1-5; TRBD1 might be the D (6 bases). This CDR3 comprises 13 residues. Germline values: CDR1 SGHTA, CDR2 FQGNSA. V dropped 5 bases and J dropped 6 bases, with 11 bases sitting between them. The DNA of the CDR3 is TGTGCCAGCAGCCAGGGGTTTAGTCAGCCCCAGCATTTT. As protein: CASSQGFSQPQHF.

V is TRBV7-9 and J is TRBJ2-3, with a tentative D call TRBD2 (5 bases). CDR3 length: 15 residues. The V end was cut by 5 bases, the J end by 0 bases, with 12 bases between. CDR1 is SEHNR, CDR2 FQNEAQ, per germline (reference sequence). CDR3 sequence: CASSPMDWSTDTQYF. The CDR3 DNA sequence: TGTGCCAGCAGCCCTATGGACTGGAGCACAGATACGCAGTATTTT.

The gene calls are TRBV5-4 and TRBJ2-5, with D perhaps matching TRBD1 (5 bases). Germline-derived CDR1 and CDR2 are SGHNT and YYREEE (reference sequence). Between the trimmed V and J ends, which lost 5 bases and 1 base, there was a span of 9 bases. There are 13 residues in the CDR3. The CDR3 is CASSFRVQETQYF. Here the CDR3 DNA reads TGTGCCAGCAGTTTCAGGGTCCAAGAGACCCAGTACTTC.

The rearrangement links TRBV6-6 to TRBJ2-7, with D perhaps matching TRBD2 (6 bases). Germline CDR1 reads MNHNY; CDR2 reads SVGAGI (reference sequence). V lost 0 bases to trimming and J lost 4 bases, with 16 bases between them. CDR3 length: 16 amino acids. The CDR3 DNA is TGTGCCAGCAGTTACTCGCTCAGTACCGGGGGTTACGAGCAGTACGTC. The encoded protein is CASSYSLSTGGYEQYV.

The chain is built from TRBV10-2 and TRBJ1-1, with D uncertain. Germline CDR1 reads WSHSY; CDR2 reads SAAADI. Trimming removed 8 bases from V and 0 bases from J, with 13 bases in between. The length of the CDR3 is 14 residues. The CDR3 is CASGSSTMNTEAFF. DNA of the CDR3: TGCGCCAGCGGATCGTCCACAATGAACACTGAAGCTTTCTTT.

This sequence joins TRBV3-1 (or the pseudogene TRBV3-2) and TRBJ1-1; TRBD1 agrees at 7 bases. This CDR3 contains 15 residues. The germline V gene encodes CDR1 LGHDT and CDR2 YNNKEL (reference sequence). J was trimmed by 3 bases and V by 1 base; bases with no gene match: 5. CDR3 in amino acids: CASSQGDRIYTEAFF. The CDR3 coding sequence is TGTGCCAGCAGCCAAGGGGACAGAATTTACACTGAAGCTTTCTTT.

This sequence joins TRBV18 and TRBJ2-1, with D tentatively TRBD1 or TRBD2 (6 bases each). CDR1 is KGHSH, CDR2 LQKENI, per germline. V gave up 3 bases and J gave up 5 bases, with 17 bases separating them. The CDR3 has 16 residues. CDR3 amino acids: CASSPLSRGQNNEQFF. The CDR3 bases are TGTGCCAGCTCACCTCTTTCACGGGGGCAAAACAATGAGCAGTTCTTC.

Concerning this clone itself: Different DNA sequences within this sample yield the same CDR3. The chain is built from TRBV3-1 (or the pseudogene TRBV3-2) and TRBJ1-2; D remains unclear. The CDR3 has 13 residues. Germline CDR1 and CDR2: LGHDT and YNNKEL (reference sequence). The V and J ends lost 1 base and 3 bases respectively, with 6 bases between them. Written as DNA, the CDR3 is TGTGCCAGCAGCCAAGCCGGGTACTATGGCTACACCTTC. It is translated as CASSQAGYYGYTF.